These 4 T cell receptor beta chains share one sample of origin, sequenced in a study of T cells in Graves' hyperthyroidism and ophthalmopathy. RNA transcripts provided the source from which TCR beta CDR3 regions were amplified. First-round RT-PCR of the TCR CDR3 relied on the HTBI primer set. TCRdb re-called the multiplex PCR reads through MiXCR, storing one row per CDR3 protein. Among a few hundred thousand distinct CDR3 sequences listed, over 35% were seen once. Sequencing input: peripheral blood or thyroid tissue (not recorded which). The receptors shown here come from an adult woman with Graves' disease, either hyperthyroidism or ophthalmopathy (not recorded which).

The chain is built from TRBV10-2 and TRBJ2-7; D is ambiguous. Germline CDR1 is WSHSY and CDR2 is SAAADI. The CDR3 runs to 11 residues. Deletions cut 6 bases from V and 6 bases from J, with 9 bases between. CDR3 sequence: CASSHSGEQYF. CDR3 sequence (DNA): TGCGCCAGCAGCCACTCCGGCGAGCAGTACTTC.

Details on this clonotype: Since a much larger clone is just one base distant, this may be a read error. The chain combines TRBV20-1 with TRBJ2-2; D is uncertain. Per the germline V gene, CDR1 is DFQATT and CDR2 is SNEGSKA (reference sequence). The CDR3 loop spans 15 amino acids. Trimming left V 2 bases short and J 2 bases short, with 12 bases between. CDR3 DNA sequence: TGCAGTGCTAGACATTCCGGGCCTAACACCGGGGAGCTGTTTTTT. Translating it yields CSARHSGPNTGELFF.

This clonotype has a handful of counts. CDR3 protein: CASSSGQFDNSPLHF. In DNA form, the CDR3 reads TGTGCCAGCAGCTCTGGACAGTTCGATAATTCACCCCTCCACTTT. V usage is TRBV27 and J usage is TRBJ1-6, with D possibly TRBD1 on 6 matching bases. Germline CDR1 is MNHEY and CDR2 is SMNVEV (reference sequence). The CDR3 covers 15 residues. Trimming pared 6 bases from V and 5 bases from J, leaving 14 bases between.

This clonotype came up many times. The V call is TRBV6-5, the J call TRBJ2-7; 12 nucleotides align to TRBD2. Germline V CDR1 and CDR2: MNHEY, SVGAGI. CDR3 length: 14 residues. V shed 6 bases, J shed 4 bases, and the junction held 4 bases outside the gene matches. Here the CDR3 reads CASRPGLAGYEQYF. In DNA form, the CDR3 reads TGTGCCAGCAGGCCGGGACTAGCGGGTTACGAGCAGTACTTC.